A single T cell receptor beta chain is shown here with its context. Its target is not known. This sample is part of a study of cytomegalovirus exposure and HLA in healthy donors. Study-level points and caveats: Sequences of the TCR beta chain were said to predict the HLA-A and HLA-B alleles of most subjects accurately. TRBV6-2, TRBV6-3 and some other V segments were unresolvable in 87-base-pair reads. Among TCR beta chains, those listed as cytomegalovirus-associated numbered about 150. Donors were assumed by presence/absence analyses to have roughly uniform sequencing depth.

The PCR was carried out with 60 Vbeta primers and 13 Jbeta primers. Profiling relied on immunoSEQ multiplex PCR, and the TCRdb table lists in-frame clones only, not all of them. The table lists around 130,000 clones, approximately 80% of them singletons, with approximately 5.6% in the top ten. Germline-derived CDR1 and CDR2 are MGHRA and YSYEKL. J gave up 2 bases and V 1 base, and 9 bases lay outside the gene matches. This CDR3 is built from 17 residues. Sample: PBMCs. The chain has TRBV4-1 and TRBJ1-2, with 8 bases aligning to TRBD1. The receptor's source is a woman aged 40 to 50 in good health and CMV-seropositive. The CDR3 sequence: CASSQGGQETANYGYTF. The CDR3 DNA reads as TGCGCCAGCAGCCAAGGGGGACAGGAGACCGCAAACTATGGCTACACCTTC.